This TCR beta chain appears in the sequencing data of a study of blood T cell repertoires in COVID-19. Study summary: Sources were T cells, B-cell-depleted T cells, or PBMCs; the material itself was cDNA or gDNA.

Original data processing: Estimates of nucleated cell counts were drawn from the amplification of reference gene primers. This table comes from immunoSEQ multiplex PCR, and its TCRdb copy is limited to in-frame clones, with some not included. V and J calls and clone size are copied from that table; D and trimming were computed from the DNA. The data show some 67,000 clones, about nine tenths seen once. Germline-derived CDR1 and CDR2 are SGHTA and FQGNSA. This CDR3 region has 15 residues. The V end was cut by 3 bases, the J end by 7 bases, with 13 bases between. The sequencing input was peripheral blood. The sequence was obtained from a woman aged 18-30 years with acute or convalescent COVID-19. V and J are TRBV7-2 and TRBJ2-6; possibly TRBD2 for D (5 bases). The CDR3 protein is CASSFSRTPANVLTF. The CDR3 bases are TGTGCCAGCAGCTTCTCCAGGACTCCAGCCAACGTCCTGACTTTC.